These 19 T cell receptor beta chains share one sample of origin, sequenced in a study of resident and recirculating memory T cells in vitiligo. The method was immunoSEQ multiplex PCR; TCRdb's version includes in-frame clones alone and lacks a portion of them. The sample holds around 70,000 clones, approximately 93% seen once. The sample was blood. Source of these receptors: a male donor with vitiligo.

V usage is TRBV19 and J usage is TRBJ1-3, with TRBD1 matching over 7 bases. V was clipped by 5 bases and J by 1 base; unmatched bases: 5. Germline CDR1 is LNHDA and CDR2 is SQIVND (reference sequence). This CDR3 has 15 residues. In nucleotides, the CDR3 is TGTGCCAGTAGTTCCGACAGGGCATCTGGAAACACCATATATTTT. Its translation: CASSSDRASGNTIYF.

The chain couples TRBV11-1 to TRBJ1-2; 7 nucleotides agree with TRBD1. Germline V gene sequence: CDR1 SGHAT, CDR2 FQDESV (reference sequence). The CDR3 is 14 residues long. The V gene end was trimmed by 5 bases and the J gene end by 5 bases; junction bases not matched to a gene: 8. For the CDR3, the DNA is TGTGCCAGCAGCCCCTACGACAGGGATTATGGCTACACCTTC. Translation: CASSPYDRDYGYTF.

This clone came up a few times. The genes are TRBV28 and TRBJ1-1; TRBD1 might be the D (5 bases). The CDR3 runs 12 residues. CDR1 and CDR2 from the germline V gene are MDHEN and SYDVKM. V lost 6 bases, J lost 5 bases, and 10 bases lay in between. CDR3 residues: CASSVGGTEAFF. The CDR3 DNA follows: TGTGCCAGCAGCGTGGGGGGGACTGAAGCTTTCTTT.

The rearrangement uses TRBV19 and TRBJ1-1; D gene ambiguous. The CDR3 runs to 14 residues. V was shortened by 4 bases and J by 1 base, with 10 bases between the two germline ends. Germline CDR1 and CDR2: LNHDA and SQIVND (reference sequence). The CDR3: CASSTPRQNTEAFF. CDR3 DNA sequence: TGTGCCAGTAGTACCCCCCGACAGAACACTGAAGCTTTCTTT.

This sequence joins TRBV10-3 and TRBJ1-4; no reliable D call. Germline CDR1 reads ENHRY; CDR2 reads SYGVKD. V shed 8 bases and J shed 0 bases, with 7 bases lying between them. The CDR3 sequence is 13 residues long. CDR3 region: CAIAESTNEKLFF. CDR3 DNA sequence: TGTGCCATCGCGGAGTCAACTAATGAAAAACTGTTTTTT.

This clone has only a few counts. The V and J genes are TRBV5-4 and TRBJ1-2; D uncertain. CDR3 length: 14 amino acids. Trimming took 1 base from V and 2 from J, leaving 9 bases between them. Germline assignment: CDR1 SGHNT and CDR2 YYREEE (reference sequence). The CDR3 region is CASSLKGGNYGYTF. CDR3 nucleotides: TGTGCCAGCAGCTTGAAGGGAGGGAACTATGGCTACACCTTC.

This chain connects TRBV15 to TRBJ1-1; possible D gene TRBD1, 6 bases. The CDR3 is 15 amino acids. The germline V gene encodes CDR1 LNHNV and CDR2 YYDKDF (reference sequence). V was shortened by 3 bases and J by 8 bases, with 19 bases between the two germline ends. This CDR3 is CATSSRQVAALEAFF. The CDR3 DNA sequence: TGTGCCACCAGCAGCCGACAGGTCGCCGCACTGGAAGCTTTCTTT. Full variable domain (missing parts from reference TRBV15 and TRBJ1-1): DAMVIQNPRYQVTQFGKPVTLSCSQTLNHNVMYWYQQKSSQAPKLLFHYYDKDFNNEADTPDNFQSRRPNTSFCFLDIRSPGLGDTAMYLCATSSRQVAALEAFFGQGTRLTVV.

CDR3 region: CASSQGDWDYGYTF. The CDR3 DNA reads as TGTGCCAGTTCACAGGGAGATTGGGACTATGGCTACACCTTC. This sequence joins TRBV19 and TRBJ1-2; TRBD1 might be the D (6 bases). The germline CDR1 and CDR2 sequences are LNHDA and SQIVND (reference sequence). Trimming cost V 8 bases and J 3 bases, with 16 bases left between them. The CDR3 has 14 residues.

This chain joins TRBV9 and TRBJ2-5; D is perhaps TRBD2 (7 bases). V dropped 5 bases and J dropped 9 bases, with 14 bases sitting between them. The CDR3 extends over 12 amino acids. The germline CDR1 and CDR2 sequences are SGDLS and YYNGEE. CDR3 sequence reads: CASRGRGGAQYF. The CDR3 nucleotides are TGTGCCAGCAGGGGGAGAGGGGGGGCCCAGTACTTC.

The chain recombines TRBV7-9 with TRBJ2-3; perhaps TRBD1 as D (5 bases). The CDR3 consists of 14 residues. V lost 6 bases and J lost 6, with 16 bases in between. Germline V gene sequence: CDR1 SEHNR, CDR2 FQNEAQ (reference sequence). CDR3 residues: CASRWGAGFDTQYF. The CDR3 nucleotides read TGTGCCAGCAGATGGGGTGCAGGGTTCGATACGCAGTATTTT.

The chain is built from TRBV5-4 and TRBJ1-1, with D possibly matching TRBD1 (5 bases). The germline V gene encodes CDR1 SGHNT and CDR2 YYREEE (reference sequence). The germline V and J ends were trimmed by 2 bases and 4 bases, with 15 bases remaining between them. The CDR3 extends over 15 amino acids. The CDR3: CASSLLGGFGTEAFF. CDR3 DNA: TGTGCCAGCAGCTTACTCGGGGGGTTTGGCACTGAAGCTTTCTTT.

A single count supports this clone. The V call is TRBV5-5, the J call TRBJ1-2; D gene unclear. Germline V gene lookup returns CDR1 SGHKS and CDR2 YYEKEE (reference sequence). The CDR3 sequence is 14 residues long. Trimming left V 0 bases short and J 8 bases short, with 14 bases between. Here the CDR3 reads CASSLVAGIGGYTF. The CDR3 nucleotides are TGTGCCAGCAGCTTGGTGGCCGGGATTGGAGGCTACACCTTC.

J is TRBJ1-1 and V is TRBV2, with D uncertain. Deletions cut 4 bases from V and 9 bases from J, with 15 bases between. CDR1 SNHLY and CDR2 FYNNEI come from the germline V gene. This CDR3 contains 13 residues. The CDR3 DNA sequence: TGTGCCAGCAGTGTGCAGGAGGCTACTAAAGCTTTCTTT. Its translation is CASSVQEATKAFF.

The V gene is TRBV19, the J gene TRBJ2-1, with D possibly matching TRBD1 (5 bases). Germline V gene data show CDR1 as LNHDA and CDR2 as SQIVND (reference sequence). The CDR3 loop spans 17 amino acids. V was pared by 9 bases and J by 0 bases, with 21 bases between. The chain's CDR3 is CASLSLGREDSYNEQFF. CDR3 in DNA: TGTGCCAGCCTCTCTCTCGGCAGGGAAGACTCCTACAATGAGCAGTTCTTC.

The CDR3 DNA reads as TGCGCCAGCAGCTCGACGGGACAGGCACCTACAGATACGCAGTATTTT. Translating gives CASSSTGQAPTDTQYF. The chain employs TRBV5-1 and TRBJ2-3; TRBD1 agrees at 8 bases. V lost 3 bases and J lost 3; bases outside the gene matches: 9. In germline, CDR1 is SGHRS, CDR2 YFSETQ. This CDR3 spans 16 amino acids.

The genes are TRBV7-9 and TRBJ1-2; D is unclear. Trimming left V 2 bases short and J 7 bases short, with 14 bases between. The V gene's germline CDR1 is SEHNR and CDR2 FQNEAQ (reference sequence). This CDR3 has 14 residues. The CDR3 DNA is TGTGCCAGCAGCTTATTACAGTTCAGTCCTGGCTACACCTTC. Its translation is CASSLLQFSPGYTF.

The chain links TRBV4-3 to TRBJ1-2; tentatively, D is TRBD1 (6 bases). V gave up 0 bases and J gave up 4 bases, with 12 bases separating them. Per the germline V gene, CDR1 is LGHNA and CDR2 is YSLEER. CDR3 length equals 15 residues. CDR3 DNA sequence: TGCGCCAGCAGCCAAGATTGGGACACGATCTATGGCTACACCTTC. This encodes CASSQDWDTIYGYTF.

The CDR3 coding sequence is TGTGCCAGCCGCCCCGGAGGACGAGAAAAACTGTTTTTT. It translates to CASRPGGREKLFF. The chain combines TRBV2 with TRBJ1-4; D not resolved. The V and J ends lost 8 bases and 8 bases respectively, with 15 bases between them. CDR3 size: 13 residues. Germline V gene data show CDR1 as SNHLY and CDR2 as FYNNEI.

The rearrangement joins TRBV6-1 to TRBJ1-1; D perhaps matches TRBD1 (5 bases). V dropped 0 bases and J dropped 6 bases, with 14 bases sitting between them. The V gene's germline CDR1 is MNHNS and CDR2 SASEGT. The CDR3 sequence is 15 residues long. CDR3 coding DNA: TGTGCCAGCAGTGAAGCGCGGTCCAGGGCCGCTGAAGCTTTCTTT. Residues: CASSEARSRAAEAFF.